A single sample is the source of the 22 T cell receptor beta chains below, sequenced in a study of response to subunit inactivated influenza vaccine. From the RT-PCR reads, TCRdb called clonotypes with MiXCR, one entry per CDR3 protein. This table holds hundreds of thousands of distinct CDR3 sequences, 15% to 18% found once. Material: PBMCs from blood, obtained roughly 12 days after vaccination. All receptors derive from a man in his forties or fifties who received an inactivated influenza vaccine.

This clonotype was counted between two and nine times. The gene calls are TRBV10-3 and TRBJ2-1; the D gene is possibly TRBD2 (6 bases). The CDR3 loop spans 18 amino acids. Germline CDR1 and CDR2: ENHRY and SYGVKD. V lost 4 bases and J lost 8, with 27 bases in between. Here the CDR3 reads CAISAVGSRGTYEDEQFF. CDR3 bases: TGTGCCATCAGTGCGGTAGGGTCCCGCGGGACTTATGAAGATGAGCAGTTCTTC.

The DNA of the CDR3 is TGCAGCGTTGAAGACGAGGGGGCACAAGGCTACACCTTC. Protein sequence: CSVEDEGAQGYTF. The rearrangement joins TRBV29-1 to TRBJ1-2; 7 bases are shared with TRBD1. V gave up 0 bases and J gave up 8 bases; unmatched junction bases: 6. In germline, CDR1 is SQVTM, CDR2 ANQGSEA. The CDR3 spans 13 residues.

CDR3 region: CASSPFLTTNEKLFF. In DNA, the CDR3 is TGTGCCAGCAGCCCGTTTTTAACAACTAATGAAAAACTGTTTTTT. J is TRBJ1-4 and V is TRBV3-1, with D hard to call. This CDR3 region has 15 residues. The V gene lost 4 bases and the J gene lost 0 bases, with 9 bases spanning the gap. Germline loops: CDR1 LGHDT, CDR2 YNNKEL (reference sequence). The full variable domain, completed using reference TRBV3-1 and TRBJ1-4, is DTAVSQTPKYLVTQMGNDKSIKCEQNLGHDTMYWYKQDSKKFLKIMFSYNNKELIINETVPNRFSPKSPDKAHLNLHINSLELGDSAVYFCASSPFLTTNEKLFFGSGTQLSVL.

The chain combines TRBV13 with TRBJ2-1, with 10 bases fitting TRBD2. Germline CDR1 is PRHDT and CDR2 is FYEKMQ (reference sequence). J was trimmed by 5 bases and V by 4 bases; bases with no gene match: 5. This CDR3 is 15 amino acids long. The CDR3 sequence: CASSSTSGIDNEQFF. In DNA form, the CDR3 reads TGTGCCAGCAGCTCTACTAGCGGGATAGACAATGAGCAGTTCTTC.

This clonotype was seen only a few times. The CDR3 nucleotides read TGTGCTAGTGCGGGGACAGGGGGGAACACTGAAGCTTTCTTT. It specifies CASAGTGGNTEAFF. This rearrangement joins TRBV12-5 to TRBJ1-1, with 11 bases lining up with TRBD1. Germline V gives CDR1 LGHNT, CDR2 FRNRAP. Unmatched junction bases numbered 2, after V lost 7 bases and J lost 1 base. CDR3 length: 14 residues.

The chain has TRBV3-1 and TRBJ2-2; 11 bases are a match to TRBD1. Germline values: CDR1 LGHDT, CDR2 YNNKEL (reference sequence). CDR3 length: 16 amino acids. V shed 5 bases and J 5 bases; nucleotides not matched to a gene: 7. The CDR3 reads CASSSRDRGSTGELFF. In DNA, the CDR3 is TGTGCCAGCAGCTCCCGGGACAGGGGGTCGACCGGGGAGCTGTTTTTT.

This clonotype came up a few times. CDR3 DNA: TGTGCCACCAGTGACAACCGGGACTCGCTCACCGGGGAGCTGTTTTTT. It specifies CATSDNRDSLTGELFF. The rearrangement links TRBV24-1 to TRBJ2-2, with D perhaps TRBD2 (6 bases). The germline gives CDR1 KGHDR, CDR2 SFDVKD. The CDR3 covers 16 residues. V was pared by 4 bases and J by 4 bases, with 15 bases between.

The gene calls are TRBV2 and TRBJ2-1, with TRBD2 identical over 11 bases. The CDR3 covers 14 residues. Losses at the gene ends were 6 bases for V and 9 bases for J; bases not matched to a gene: 7. From germline, CDR1 is SNHLY and CDR2 FYNNEI. The CDR3, as DNA: TGTGCCAGCAGCAGTAGCGGGGGGGCCTTTGAGCAGTTCTTC. As protein: CASSSSGGAFEQFF.

The J gene is TRBJ2-3, the V gene TRBV7-3; a weak D match, TRBD2 (5 bases). The CDR3 spans 16 residues. V was clipped by 5 bases and J by 1 base, with 16 bases between them. In germline, CDR1 is SGHTA, CDR2 FQGTGA. CDR3 sequence (DNA): TGTGCCAGCAGCCCCCTATGGGGAGCTCGCACAGATACGCAGTATTTT. Residues: CASSPLWGARTDTQYF.

This clonotype was detected a few times. The V and J genes are TRBV12-3 or TRBV12-4 and TRBJ2-6; D might be TRBD2 (5 bases). Trimming removed 8 bases at V and 1 base at J, with 9 bases between. There are 14 residues in the CDR3. CDR3 in amino acids: CASRPGSGANVLTF. The CDR3 bases are TGTGCCAGCCGTCCGGGGTCTGGGGCCAACGTCCTGACTTTC.

This clonotype was observed a handful of times. V gene TRBV19 combines with J gene TRBJ2-2, with 8 bases identical to TRBD2. Germline V lookup: CDR1 LNHDA, CDR2 SQIVND (reference sequence). The CDR3 is made up of 14 amino acids. After removal of 6 bases from V and 4 bases from J, the junction contained 4 bases not matched to a gene. The CDR3 spells CASSGGAVTGELFF. Written as DNA, the CDR3 is TGTGCCAGTAGCGGGGGGGCGGTCACCGGGGAGCTGTTTTTT.

This clonotype showed up many times. The rearrangement links TRBV3-1 to TRBJ2-2; D is uncertain. Between the trimmed V and J ends, which lost 3 bases and 2 bases, there was a span of 7 bases. Germline CDR1 is LGHDT and CDR2 is YNNKEL (reference sequence). This CDR3 comprises 14 residues. The CDR3 DNA sequence: TGTGCCAGCAGCCACCGAGCAAACACCGGGGAGCTGTTTTTT. Protein: CASSHRANTGELFF.

This clonotype occurred many times. CDR3 amino acids: CASRMTGGTEAFF. The CDR3 DNA reads TGTGCCAGCAGGATGACAGGGGGCACTGAAGCTTTCTTT. The V and J genes are TRBV2 and TRBJ1-1, with 9 bases fitting TRBD1. The CDR3 consists of 13 residues. V was clipped by 6 bases and J by 4 bases; unmatched bases: 3. Per the germline V gene, CDR1 is SNHLY and CDR2 is FYNNEI.

The chain employs TRBV6-2 or TRBV6-3 and TRBJ2-1; 7 bases are a match to TRBD1. Trimming at V came to 6 bases and at J to 8 bases, leaving 7 bases not matched to a gene. CDR3 length: 13 amino acids. Germline lookup yields CDR1 MNHEY and CDR2 SVGEGT. This CDR3 reads CASRPTGDDEQFF. In DNA form, the CDR3 reads TGTGCCAGCAGGCCTACAGGGGATGATGAGCAGTTCTTC.

In this sample, this clonotype turned up a few times. This chain joins TRBV11-2 and TRBJ2-5; D is unclear. This CDR3 spans 13 amino acids. V dropped 0 bases and J dropped 10 bases, with 12 bases sitting between them. The germline V gene has CDR1 SGHAT and CDR2 FQNNGV. Here the CDR3 DNA reads TGTGCCAGCAGCTTAGAGCTCAGTATGGTCCAGTACTTC. It codes for CASSLELSMVQYF.

This clonotype was observed at least ten times. In DNA form, the CDR3 reads TGCGCCAGCAGCTCCGGGTTTGAGGCCACTGAAGCTTTCTTT. Protein sequence: CASSSGFEATEAFF. The rearrangement links TRBV5-1 to TRBJ1-1; D unclear. This CDR3 comprises 14 residues. CDR1 SGHRS and CDR2 YFSETQ come from the germline V gene. V lost 3 bases and J 4 bases, leaving 13 bases between the germline ends.

Turning to this clonotype: Sequence at one end of the junction differs from germline and may be a read error. The chain combines TRBV25-1 with TRBJ1-2; D call uncertain. Germline V CDR1 and CDR2: MGHDK, SYGVNS. CDR3 size: 13 residues. In nucleotides, the CDR3 is TGTTCCAGCAGTGACCTCGGGGTCTATGGCTACACCTTC. Translation gives CSSSDLGVYGYTF.

The rearrangement uses TRBV5-1 and TRBJ2-3, with TRBD1 identical over 9 bases. The germline V gene has CDR1 SGHRS and CDR2 YFSETQ. This CDR3 region has 15 residues. Trimming cost V 3 bases and J 3 bases; bases outside gene matches: 5. CDR3 residues: CASSSGTGWTDTQYF. The CDR3 DNA reads TGCGCCAGCAGCTCCGGGACAGGGTGGACAGATACGCAGTATTTT.

This rearrangement joins TRBV28 to TRBJ1-6; no reliable D call. The CDR3 extends over 13 amino acids. With 3 bases removed from V and 9 bases from J, the gap between germline ends came to 9 bases. CDR1 is MDHEN and CDR2 is SYDVKM in the germline V gene. CDR3 region: CASSLLEFSPLHF. The CDR3 DNA sequence: TGTGCCAGCAGTTTGTTGGAGTTTTCACCCCTCCACTTT.

V and J are TRBV12-3 or TRBV12-4 and TRBJ2-7; 11 bases are a match to TRBD2. Trimming removed 4 bases from V and 2 bases from J; junction bases left unmatched: 22. The CDR3 spans 21 residues. CDR3 nucleotides: TGTGCCAGCAGTTCGGATAGACTGGGGCAACCCCATAGCGGGGGGGCCTACGAGCAGTACTTC. It specifies CASSSDRLGQPHSGGAYEQYF.

The chain has TRBV3-1 and TRBJ2-3; the match to TRBD2 covers 10 bases. Germline loops: CDR1 LGHDT, CDR2 YNNKEL (reference sequence). CDR3 length: 16 amino acids. J gave up 2 bases and V 4 bases, and 6 bases lay outside the gene matches. The CDR3 region has the DNA TGTGCCAGCAGCCCTAGCGGGAGAGAGATCACAGATACGCAGTATTTT. Translation gives CASSPSGREITDTQYF.

As DNA, the CDR3 is TGCGCCAGCAGCTTGGCTATCCTCTCACAGGGTGCCTACGAGCAGTACTTC. This encodes CASSLAILSQGAYEQYF. V and J are TRBV5-1 and TRBJ2-7; a weak D match, TRBD1 (6 bases). V lost 0 bases to trimming and J lost 2 bases, with 18 bases between them. The CDR3 contains 17 residues. Germline V gene data show CDR1 as SGHRS and CDR2 as YFSETQ.